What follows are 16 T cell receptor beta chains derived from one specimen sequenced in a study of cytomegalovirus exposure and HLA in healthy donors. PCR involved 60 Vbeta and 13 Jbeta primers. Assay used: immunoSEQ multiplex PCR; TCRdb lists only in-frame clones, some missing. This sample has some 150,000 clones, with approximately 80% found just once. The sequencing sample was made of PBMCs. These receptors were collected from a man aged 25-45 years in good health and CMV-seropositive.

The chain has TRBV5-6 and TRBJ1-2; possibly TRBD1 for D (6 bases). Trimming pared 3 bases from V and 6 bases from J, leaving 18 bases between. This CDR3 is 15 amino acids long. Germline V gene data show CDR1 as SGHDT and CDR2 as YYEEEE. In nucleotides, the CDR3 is TGTGCCAGCAGCTGGAAACTCCTGACAGGTCATGGCTACACCTTC. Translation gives CASSWKLLTGHGYTF.

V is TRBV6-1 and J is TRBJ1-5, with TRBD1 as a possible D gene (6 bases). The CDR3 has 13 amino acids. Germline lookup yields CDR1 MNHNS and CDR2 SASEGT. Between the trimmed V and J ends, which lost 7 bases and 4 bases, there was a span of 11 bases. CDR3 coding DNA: TGTGCCAGCAAACTAACAGGGAATCAGCCCCAGCATTTT. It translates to CASKLTGNQPQHF.

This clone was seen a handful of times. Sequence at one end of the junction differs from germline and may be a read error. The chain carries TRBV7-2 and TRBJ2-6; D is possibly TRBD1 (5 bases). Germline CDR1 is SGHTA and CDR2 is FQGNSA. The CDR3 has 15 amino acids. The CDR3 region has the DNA TGTGCCAGCAGTACAGCTGGTTCTGGGGCCAACGGCCTGACTTTC. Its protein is CASSTAGSGANGLTF.

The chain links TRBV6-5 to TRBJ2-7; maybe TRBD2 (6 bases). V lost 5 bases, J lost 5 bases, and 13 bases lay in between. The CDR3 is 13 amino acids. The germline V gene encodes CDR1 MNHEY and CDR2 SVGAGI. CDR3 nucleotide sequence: TGTGCCAGCAGTGAACGGGAGACCGACGAGCAGTACTTC. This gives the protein CASSERETDEQYF.

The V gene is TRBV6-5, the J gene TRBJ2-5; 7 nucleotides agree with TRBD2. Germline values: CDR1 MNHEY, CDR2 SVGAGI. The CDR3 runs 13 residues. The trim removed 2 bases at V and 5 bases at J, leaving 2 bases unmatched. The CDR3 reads CASSYLGGETQYF. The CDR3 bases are TGTGCCAGCAGTTACCTGGGAGGGGAGACCCAGTACTTC.

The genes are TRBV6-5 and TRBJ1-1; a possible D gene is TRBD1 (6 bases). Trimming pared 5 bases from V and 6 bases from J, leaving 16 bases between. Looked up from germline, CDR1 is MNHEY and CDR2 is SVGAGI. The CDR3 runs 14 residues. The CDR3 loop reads CASSPYREGAEAFF. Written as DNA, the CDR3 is TGTGCCAGCAGTCCCTACAGGGAAGGCGCTGAAGCTTTCTTT.

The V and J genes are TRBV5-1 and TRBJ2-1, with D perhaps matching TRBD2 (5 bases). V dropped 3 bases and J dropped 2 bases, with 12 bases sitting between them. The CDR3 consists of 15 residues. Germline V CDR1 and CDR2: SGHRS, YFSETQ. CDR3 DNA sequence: TGCGCCAGCAGCTATGGACTCCTTACCTACAATGAGCAGTTCTTC. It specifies CASSYGLLTYNEQFF. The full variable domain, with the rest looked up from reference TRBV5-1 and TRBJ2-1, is KAGVTQTPRYLIKTRGQQVTLSCSPISGHRSVSWYQQTPGQGLQFLFEYFSETQRNKGNFPGRFSGRQFSNSRSEMNVSTLELGDSALYLCASSYGLLTYNEQFFGPGTRLTVL.

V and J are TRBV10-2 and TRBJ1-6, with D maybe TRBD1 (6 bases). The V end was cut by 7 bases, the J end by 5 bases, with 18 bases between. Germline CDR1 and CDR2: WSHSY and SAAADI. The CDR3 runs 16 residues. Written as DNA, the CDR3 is TGCGCCAGCAAAGAATCAGGGGCGGTGAATAATTCACCCCTCCACTTT. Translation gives CASKESGAVNNSPLHF.

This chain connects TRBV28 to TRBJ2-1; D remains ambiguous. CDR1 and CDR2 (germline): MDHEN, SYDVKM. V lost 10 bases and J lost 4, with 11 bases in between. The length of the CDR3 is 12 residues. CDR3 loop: CATLFGYNEQFF. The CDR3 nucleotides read TGTGCCACCCTGTTCGGGTACAATGAGCAGTTCTTC.

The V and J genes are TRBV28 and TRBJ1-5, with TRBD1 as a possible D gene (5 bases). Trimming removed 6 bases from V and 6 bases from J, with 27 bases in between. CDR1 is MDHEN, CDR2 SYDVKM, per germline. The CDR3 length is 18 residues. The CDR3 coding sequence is TGTGCCAGCAGCGCTCCATCCGGGGACTTCGCACCGAGTCAGCCCCAGCATTTT. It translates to CASSAPSGDFAPSQPQHF.

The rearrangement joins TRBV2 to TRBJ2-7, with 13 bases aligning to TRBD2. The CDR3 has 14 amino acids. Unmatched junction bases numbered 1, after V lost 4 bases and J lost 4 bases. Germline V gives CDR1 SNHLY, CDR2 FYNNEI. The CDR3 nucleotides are TGTGCCAGCAGTGGGACTAGCGGGGGATACGAGCAGTACTTC. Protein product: CASSGTSGGYEQYF.

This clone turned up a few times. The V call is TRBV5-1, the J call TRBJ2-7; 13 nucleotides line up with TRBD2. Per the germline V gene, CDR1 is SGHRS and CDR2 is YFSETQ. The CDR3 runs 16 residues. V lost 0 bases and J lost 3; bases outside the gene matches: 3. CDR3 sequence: CASSLGLAGGHYEQYF. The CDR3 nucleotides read TGCGCCAGCAGCTTGGGACTAGCGGGGGGACACTACGAGCAGTACTTC.

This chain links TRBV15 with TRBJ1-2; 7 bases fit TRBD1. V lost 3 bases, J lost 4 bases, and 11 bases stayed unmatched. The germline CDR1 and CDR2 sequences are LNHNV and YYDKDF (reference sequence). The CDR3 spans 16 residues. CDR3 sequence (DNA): TGTGCCACCAGCAGCTCCTCGACAGGGCTGGGCTATGGCTACACCTTC. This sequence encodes CATSSSSTGLGYGYTF.

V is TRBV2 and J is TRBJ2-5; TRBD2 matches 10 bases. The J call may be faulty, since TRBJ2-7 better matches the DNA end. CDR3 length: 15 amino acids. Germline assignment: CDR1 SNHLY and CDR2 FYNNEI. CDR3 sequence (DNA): TGTGCCAGCAGTGTACTAGCGGGGTTGGCCTACGAGCAGTACTTC. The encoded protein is CASSVLAGLAYEQYF.

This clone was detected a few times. For the CDR3, the DNA is TGTGCTAGTGGTTCGGGGGGCTCAGGCACCGGGGAGCTGTTTTTT. Its protein product is CASGSGGSGTGELFF. The chain recombines TRBV12-5 with TRBJ2-2, with D tentatively TRBD2 (7 bases). The CDR3 runs 15 residues. Trimming shortened V by 4 bases and J by 4 bases, and 13 bases separated the two germline ends. Germline V gene sequence: CDR1 LGHNT, CDR2 FRNRAP.

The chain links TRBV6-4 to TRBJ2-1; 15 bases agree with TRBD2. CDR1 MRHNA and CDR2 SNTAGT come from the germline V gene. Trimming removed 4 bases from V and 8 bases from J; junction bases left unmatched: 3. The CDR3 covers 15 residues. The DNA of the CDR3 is TGTGCCAGCAGTGGGACTAGCGGGGGGGTTGATGAGCAGTTCTTC. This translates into CASSGTSGGVDEQFF.